This T cell receptor (beta chain) was retrieved from a study of blood T cell repertoires in COVID-19. From germline, CDR1 is SGHAT and CDR2 FQDESV (reference sequence). The ends were cut back, 5 bases at V and 3 bases at J, with 7 bases in the middle. The CDR3 is made up of 12 amino acids. The repertoire was sequenced with immunoSEQ multiplex PCR; TCRdb's copy has only in-frame clones and lacks some. The sample gives about 88,000 clones, about 88% of which show up once; about 3% is in the top ten. The V and J genes are TRBV11-1 and TRBJ1-1; no firm D call. Input material: peripheral blood. The clonotype originates from a woman of 80 years or more with acute or convalescent COVID-19. CDR3 sequence reads: CASSPSHTEAFF. In DNA, the CDR3 is TGTGCCAGCAGCCCGTCCCACACTGAAGCTTTCTTT.